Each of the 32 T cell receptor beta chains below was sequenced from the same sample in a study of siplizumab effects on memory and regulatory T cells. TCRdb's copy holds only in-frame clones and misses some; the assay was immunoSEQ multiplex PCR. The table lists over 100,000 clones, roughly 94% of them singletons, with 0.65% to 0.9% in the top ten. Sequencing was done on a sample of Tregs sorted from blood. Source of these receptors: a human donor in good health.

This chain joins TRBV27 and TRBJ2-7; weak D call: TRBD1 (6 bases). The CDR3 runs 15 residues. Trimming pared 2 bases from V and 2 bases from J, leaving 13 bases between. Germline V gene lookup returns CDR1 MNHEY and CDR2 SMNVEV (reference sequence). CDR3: CASSLGAGATYEQYF. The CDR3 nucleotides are TGTGCCAGCAGTTTAGGGGCAGGGGCTACCTACGAGCAGTACTTC.

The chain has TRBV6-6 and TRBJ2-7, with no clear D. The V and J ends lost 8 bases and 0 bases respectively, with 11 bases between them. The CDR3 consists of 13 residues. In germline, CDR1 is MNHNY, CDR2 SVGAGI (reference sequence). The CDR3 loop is CASGDPNSYEQYF. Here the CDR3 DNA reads TGTGCCAGCGGCGACCCCAACTCCTACGAGCAGTACTTC.

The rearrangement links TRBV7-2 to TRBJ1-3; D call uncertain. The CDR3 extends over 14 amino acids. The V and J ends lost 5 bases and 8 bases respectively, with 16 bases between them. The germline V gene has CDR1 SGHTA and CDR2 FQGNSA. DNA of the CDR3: TGTGCCAGCAGCCCTCGCGCCTTGGCGGACACCATATATTTT. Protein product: CASSPRALADTIYF. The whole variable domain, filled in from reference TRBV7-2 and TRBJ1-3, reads GAGVSQSPSNKVTEKGKDVELRCDPISGHTALYWYRQSLGQGLEFLIYFQGNSAPDKSGLPSDRFSAERTGGSVSTLTIQRTQQEDSAVYLCASSPRALADTIYFGEGSWLTVV.

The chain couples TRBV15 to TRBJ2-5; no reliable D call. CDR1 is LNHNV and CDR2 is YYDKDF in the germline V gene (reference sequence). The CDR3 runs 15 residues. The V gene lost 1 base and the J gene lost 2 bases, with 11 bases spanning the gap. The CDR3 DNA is TGTGCCACCAGCAGAGCAAGGCCTACTCAAGAGACCCAGTACTTC. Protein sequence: CATSRARPTQETQYF. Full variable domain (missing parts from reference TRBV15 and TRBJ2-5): DAMVIQNPRYQVTQFGKPVTLSCSQTLNHNVMYWYQQKSSQAPKLLFHYYDKDFNNEADTPDNFQSRRPNTSFCFLDIRSPGLGDTAMYLCATSRARPTQETQYFGPGTRLLVL.

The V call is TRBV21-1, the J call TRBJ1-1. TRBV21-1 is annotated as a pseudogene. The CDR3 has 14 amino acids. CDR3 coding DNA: TGTGCCAGCAGCAAAGAAGTTAAGAACACTGAAGCTTTCTTT. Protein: CASSKEVKNTEAFF.

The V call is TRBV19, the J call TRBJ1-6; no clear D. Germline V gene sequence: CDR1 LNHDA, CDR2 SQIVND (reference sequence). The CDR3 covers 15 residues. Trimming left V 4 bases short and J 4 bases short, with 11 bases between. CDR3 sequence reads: CASSTGEGYNSPLHF. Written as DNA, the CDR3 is TGTGCCAGTAGTACCGGGGAAGGATATAATTCACCCCTCCACTTT.

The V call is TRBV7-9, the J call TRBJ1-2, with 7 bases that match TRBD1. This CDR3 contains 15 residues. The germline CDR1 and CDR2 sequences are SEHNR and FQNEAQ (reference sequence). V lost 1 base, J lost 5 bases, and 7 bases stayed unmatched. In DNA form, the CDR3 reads TGTGCCAGCAGCTTAGACAGGGGAATATCATATGGCTACACCTTC. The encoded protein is CASSLDRGISYGYTF. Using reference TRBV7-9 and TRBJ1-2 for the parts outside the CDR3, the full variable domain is DTGVSQNPRHKITKRGQNVTFRCDPISEHNRLYWYRQTLGQGPEFLTYFQNEAQLEKSRLLSDRFSAERPKGSFSTLEIQRTEQGDSAMYLCASSLDRGISYGYTFGSGTRLTVV.

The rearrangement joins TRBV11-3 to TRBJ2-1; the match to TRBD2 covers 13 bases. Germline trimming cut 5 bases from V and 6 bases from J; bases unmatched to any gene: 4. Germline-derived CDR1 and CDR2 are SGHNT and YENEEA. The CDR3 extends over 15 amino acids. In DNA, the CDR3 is TGTGCCAGCAGCGCCGGGACTAGCGGGGTCAATGAGCAGTTCTTC. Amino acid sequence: CASSAGTSGVNEQFF.

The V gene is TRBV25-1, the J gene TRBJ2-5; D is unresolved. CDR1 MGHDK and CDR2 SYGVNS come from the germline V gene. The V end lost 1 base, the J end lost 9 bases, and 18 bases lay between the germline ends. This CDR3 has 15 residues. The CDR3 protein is CASSEFETPMTAQYF. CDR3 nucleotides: TGTGCCAGCAGTGAATTCGAAACCCCAATGACGGCCCAGTACTTC.

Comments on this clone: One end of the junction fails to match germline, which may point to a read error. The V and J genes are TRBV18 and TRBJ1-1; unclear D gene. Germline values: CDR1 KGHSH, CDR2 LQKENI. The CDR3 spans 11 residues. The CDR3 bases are TGTGCCAGCTCACCTGACACAGAAGCTTTCTTT. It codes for CASSPDTEAFF.

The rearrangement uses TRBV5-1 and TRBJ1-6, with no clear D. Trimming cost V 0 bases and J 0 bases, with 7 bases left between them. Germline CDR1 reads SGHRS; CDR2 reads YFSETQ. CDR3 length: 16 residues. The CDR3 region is CASSLVIRSYNSPLHF. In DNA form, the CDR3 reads TGCGCCAGCAGCTTGGTCATTCGCTCCTATAATTCACCCCTCCACTTT.

The CDR3 protein is CASSRTSRKETQYF. The CDR3 nucleotides read TGTGCCAGCAGCCGGACTAGCCGAAAAGAGACCCAGTACTTC. The chain links TRBV7-9 to TRBJ2-5, with 8 bases fitting TRBD2. Unmatched junction bases numbered 5, after V lost 5 bases and J lost 3 bases. The CDR3 runs 14 residues. The germline V gene encodes CDR1 SEHNR and CDR2 FQNEAQ (reference sequence).

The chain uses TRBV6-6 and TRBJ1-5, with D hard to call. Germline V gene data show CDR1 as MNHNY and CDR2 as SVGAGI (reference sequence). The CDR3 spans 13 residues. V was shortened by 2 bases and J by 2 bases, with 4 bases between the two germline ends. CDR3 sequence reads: CASSYRGNQPQHF. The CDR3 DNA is TGTGCCAGCAGTTACCGCGGCAATCAGCCCCAGCATTTT.

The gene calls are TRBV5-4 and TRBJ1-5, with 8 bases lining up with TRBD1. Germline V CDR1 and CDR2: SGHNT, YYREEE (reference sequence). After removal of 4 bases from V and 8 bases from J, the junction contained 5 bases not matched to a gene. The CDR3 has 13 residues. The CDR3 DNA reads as TGTGCCAGCAGCCAGGGGGCGAATAAGCCCCAGCATTTT. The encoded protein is CASSQGANKPQHF. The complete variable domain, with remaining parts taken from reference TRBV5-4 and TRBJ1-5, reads ETGVTQSPTHLIKTRGQQVTLRCSSQSGHNTVSWYQQALGQGPQFIFQYYREEENGRGNFPPRFSGLQFPNYSSELNVNALELDDSALYLCASSQGANKPQHFGDGTRLSIL.

The CDR3 coding sequence is TGCGCCAGCCGGCTCGAGGGGGCGGCGTCCGAGCAGTACTTC. As protein: CASRLEGAASEQYF. The genes are TRBV5-1 and TRBJ2-7; 7 nucleotides match TRBD1. Germline assignment: CDR1 SGHRS and CDR2 YFSETQ. CDR3 length: 14 amino acids. After removal of 7 bases from V and 6 bases from J, the junction contained 13 bases not matched to a gene.

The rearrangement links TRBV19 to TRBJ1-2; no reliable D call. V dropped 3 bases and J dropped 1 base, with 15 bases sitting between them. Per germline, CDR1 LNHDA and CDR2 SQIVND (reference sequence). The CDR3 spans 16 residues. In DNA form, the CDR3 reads TGTGCCAGTAGTATGTTCAGCAGCGAGATTAACTATGGCTACACCTTC. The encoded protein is CASSMFSSEINYGYTF.

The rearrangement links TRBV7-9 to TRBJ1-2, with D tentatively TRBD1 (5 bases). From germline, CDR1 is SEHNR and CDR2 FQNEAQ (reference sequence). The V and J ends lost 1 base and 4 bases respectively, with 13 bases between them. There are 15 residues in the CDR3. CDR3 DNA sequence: TGTGCCAGCAGCTTAGGAGGGGACCTGATCTATGGCTACACCTTC. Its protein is CASSLGGDLIYGYTF.

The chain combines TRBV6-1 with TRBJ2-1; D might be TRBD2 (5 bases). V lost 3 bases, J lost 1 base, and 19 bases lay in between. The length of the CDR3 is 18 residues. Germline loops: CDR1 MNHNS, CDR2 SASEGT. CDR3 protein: CASSDPNGRVRSYNEQFF. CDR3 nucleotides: TGTGCCAGCAGTGACCCAAACGGGCGGGTAAGATCCTACAATGAGCAGTTCTTC.

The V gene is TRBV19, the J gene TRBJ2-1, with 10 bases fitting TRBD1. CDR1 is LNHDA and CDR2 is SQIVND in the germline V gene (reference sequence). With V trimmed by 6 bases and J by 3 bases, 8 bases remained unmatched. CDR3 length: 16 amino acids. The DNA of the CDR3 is TGTGCCAGTAGGAGACAGGGGGCTGGTGGCTACAATGAGCAGTTCTTC. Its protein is CASRRQGAGGYNEQFF.

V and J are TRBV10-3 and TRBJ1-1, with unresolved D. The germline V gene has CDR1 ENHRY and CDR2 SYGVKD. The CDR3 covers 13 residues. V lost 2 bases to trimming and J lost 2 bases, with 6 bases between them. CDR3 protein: CAISENRNTEAFF. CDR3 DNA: TGTGCCATCAGTGAGAACAGAAACACTGAAGCTTTCTTT.

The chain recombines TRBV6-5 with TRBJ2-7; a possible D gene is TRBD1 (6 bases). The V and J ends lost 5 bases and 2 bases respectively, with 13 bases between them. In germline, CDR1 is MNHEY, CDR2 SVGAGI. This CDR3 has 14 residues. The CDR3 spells CASSSGQTTYEQYF. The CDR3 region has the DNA TGTGCCAGCAGTAGCGGACAGACGACCTACGAGCAGTACTTC.

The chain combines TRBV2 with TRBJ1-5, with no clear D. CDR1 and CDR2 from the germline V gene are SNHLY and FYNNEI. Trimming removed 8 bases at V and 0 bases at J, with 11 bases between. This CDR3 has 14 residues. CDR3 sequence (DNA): TGTGCCAGCCTAGGACGGCTTAGCAATCAGCCCCAGCATTTT. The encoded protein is CASLGRLSNQPQHF.

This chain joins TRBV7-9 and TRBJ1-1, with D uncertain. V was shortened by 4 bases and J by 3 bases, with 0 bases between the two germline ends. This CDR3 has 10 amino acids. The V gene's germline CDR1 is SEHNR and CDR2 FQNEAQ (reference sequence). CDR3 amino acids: CASSYTEAFF. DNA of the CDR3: TGTGCCAGCAGCTACACTGAAGCTTTCTTT.

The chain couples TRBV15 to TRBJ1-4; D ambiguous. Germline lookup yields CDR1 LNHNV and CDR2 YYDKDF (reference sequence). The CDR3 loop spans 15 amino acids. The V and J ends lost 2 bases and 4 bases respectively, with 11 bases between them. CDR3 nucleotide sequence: TGTGCCACCAGCAGATGGACTGCGGATAATGAAAAACTGTTTTTT. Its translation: CATSRWTADNEKLFF.

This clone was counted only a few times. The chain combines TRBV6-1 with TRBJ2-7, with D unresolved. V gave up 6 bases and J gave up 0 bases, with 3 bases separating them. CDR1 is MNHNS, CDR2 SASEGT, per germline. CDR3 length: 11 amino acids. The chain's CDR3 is CASRSSYEQYF. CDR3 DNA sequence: TGTGCCAGCAGGAGCTCCTACGAGCAGTACTTC.

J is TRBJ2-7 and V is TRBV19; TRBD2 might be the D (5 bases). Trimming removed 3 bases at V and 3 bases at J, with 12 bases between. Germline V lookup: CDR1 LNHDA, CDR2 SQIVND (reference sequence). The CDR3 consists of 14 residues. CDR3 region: CASSMLESGYEQYF. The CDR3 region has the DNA TGTGCCAGTAGTATGTTGGAGAGCGGCTACGAGCAGTACTTC.

In DNA form, the CDR3 reads TGTGCCAGCAGAGACGACAGGGGCTCCTACAATGAGCAGTTCTTC. It is translated as CASRDDRGSYNEQFF. This chain connects TRBV25-1 to TRBJ2-1; 8 bases are a match to TRBD1. Germline V CDR1 and CDR2: MGHDK, SYGVNS. The ends lost 6 bases at V and 0 bases at J; junction bases unmatched: 4. The CDR3 runs 15 residues.

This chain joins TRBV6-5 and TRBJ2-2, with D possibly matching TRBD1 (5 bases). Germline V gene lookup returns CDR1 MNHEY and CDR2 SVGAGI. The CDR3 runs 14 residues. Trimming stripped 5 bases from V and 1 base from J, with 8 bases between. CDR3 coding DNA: TGTGCCAGCAGTCGAACAGGGAACACCGGGGAGCTGTTTTTT. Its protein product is CASSRTGNTGELFF.

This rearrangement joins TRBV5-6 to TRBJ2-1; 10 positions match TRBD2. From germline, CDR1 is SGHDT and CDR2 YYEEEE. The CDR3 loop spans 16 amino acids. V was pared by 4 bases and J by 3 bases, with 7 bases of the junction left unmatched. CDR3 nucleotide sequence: TGTGCCAGCAGCCGACGACTAGCGGGCAACTACAATGAGCAGTTCTTC. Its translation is CASSRRLAGNYNEQFF. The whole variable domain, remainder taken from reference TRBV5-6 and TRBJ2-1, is DAGVTQSPTHLIKTRGQQVTLRCSPKSGHDTVSWYQQALGQGPQFIFQYYEEEERQRGNFPDRFSGHQFPNYSSELNVNALLLGDSALYLCASSRRLAGNYNEQFFGPGTRLTVL.

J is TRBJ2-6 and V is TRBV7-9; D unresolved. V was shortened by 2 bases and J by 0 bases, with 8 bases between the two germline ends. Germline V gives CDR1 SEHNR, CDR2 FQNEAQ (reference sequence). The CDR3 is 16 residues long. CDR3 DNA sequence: TGTGCCAGCAGCTTAAAAAGGGACTCTGGGGCCAACGTCCTGACTTTC. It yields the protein CASSLKRDSGANVLTF.

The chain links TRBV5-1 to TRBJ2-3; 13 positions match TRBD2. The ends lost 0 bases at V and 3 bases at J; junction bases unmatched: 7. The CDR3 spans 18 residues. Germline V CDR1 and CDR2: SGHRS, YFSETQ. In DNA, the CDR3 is TGCGCCAGCAGCTTGGCCGCCGGACTAGCGGGAGATACAGATACGCAGTATTTT. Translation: CASSLAAGLAGDTDTQYF.

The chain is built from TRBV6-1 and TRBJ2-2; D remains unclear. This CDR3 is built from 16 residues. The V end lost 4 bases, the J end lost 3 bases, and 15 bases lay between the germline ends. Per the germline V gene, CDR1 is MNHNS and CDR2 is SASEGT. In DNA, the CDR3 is TGTGCCAGCAGTGCGGCGAGACAAAGTTACACCGGGGAGCTGTTTTTT. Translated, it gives CASSAARQSYTGELFF.